This note documents a single T cell receptor (beta chain) sequence. Its antigen is not identified. The CDR3 has 14 amino acids. The V and J ends lost 8 bases and 3 bases respectively, with 16 bases between them. Germline CDR1 LNHNV, CDR2 YYDKDF (reference sequence). This sample stems from a study of cytomegalovirus exposure and HLA in healthy donors. Study-level points and caveats: The later analysis indicated that the majority of CMV-associated TCR beta chains appeared HLA-restricted. Accounts indicate the classifier identified cytomegalovirus status with strong specificity and sensitivity. Analyzed later, association rates of TCRs varied across HLA loci, with DRB1 most and HLA-C fewest. The investigators catalogued 150 or so TCR beta chains as cytomegalovirus-associated.

60 Vbeta and 13 Jbeta primers were used in PCR. Profiled with immunoSEQ multiplex PCR; TCRdb holds only in-frame clones, not every one. Of 160,000 or so clones listed, roughly 84% are singletons. The receptor comes from a young man in good health and CMV-seronegative. V gene TRBV15 combines with J gene TRBJ1-1, with unresolved D. Sequencing was performed on PBMCs. This CDR3 is CATGVLRDYTEAFF. CDR3 nucleotides: TGTGCCACCGGAGTCTTACGGGATTACACTGAAGCTTTCTTT. The full variable domain, completed using reference TRBV15 and TRBJ1-1, is DAMVIQNPRYQVTQFGKPVTLSCSQTLNHNVMYWYQQKSSQAPKLLFHYYDKDFNNEADTPDNFQSRRPNTSFCFLDIRSPGLGDTAMYLCATGVLRDYTEAFFGQGTRLTVV.